This TCR beta chain was sequenced in a study of T cell responses to AZD1222 COVID-19 vaccine. After removal of 7 bases from V and 0 bases from J, the junction contained 4 bases not matched to a gene. Germline lookup yields CDR1 SQVTM and CDR2 ANQGSEA. This CDR3 is built from 14 residues. TCRdb's table, derived via immunoSEQ multiplex PCR, lists solely in-frame clones and lacks some. This sample has some 99,000 clones, with approximately 91% found just once. This TCR came from an adult in good health. J is TRBJ2-2 and V is TRBV29-1, with TRBD2 identical over 8 bases. The input for sequencing was peripheral blood, taken on day 0 of AZD1222 vaccination. The CDR3 region is CSASGLANTGELFF. The CDR3 DNA sequence: TGCAGCGCGTCGGGACTAGCGAACACCGGGGAGCTGTTTTTT.